The TCR beta chain described here comes from a study of cytomegalovirus exposure and HLA in healthy donors. Here immunoSEQ multiplex PCR was the method, and the copy in TCRdb shows in-frame clones only, minus some. The table has roughly 60,000 clones, about 94% seen once; the top ten hold under 3%. V lost 0 bases and J lost 7, with 18 bases in between. Germline values: CDR1 MNHEY, CDR2 SVGAGI. The CDR3 has 16 residues. Study-level findings and limits: The authors listed some 150 TCR beta chains as cytomegalovirus-associated. TCR sequences were mostly rare, though some public TCRs occurred in many donors.

Remarks on this clone: Its antigen is undetermined.

The sequence derives from a man aged 18 to 30 in good health and CMV-seronegative. The chain combines TRBV6-5 with TRBJ2-5; D might be TRBD2 (6 bases). Sequenced material: PBMCs. CDR3: CASSYSGLAQNGTQYF. The CDR3 nucleotides are TGTGCCAGCAGTTACTCGGGCCTAGCGCAAAATGGGACCCAGTACTTC.